The entry below describes one T cell receptor beta chain. The target antigen is unknown. Every sorted population was more than 95% pure. Germline V lookup: CDR1 SEHNR, CDR2 FQNEAQ (reference sequence). Trimming pared 2 bases from V and 9 bases from J, leaving 5 bases between. There are 12 residues in the CDR3. This sample stems from a study of beta chain features in type 1 diabetes. Overall study context: Across every sample, about 100 million sorted cells were examined in total.

General observations from the study: Significant though moderate, a shortening of TCRB CDR3s appeared in all four CD4+ subsets of Type 1 diabetes patients. PCR might pick shorter templates more often, in the same way for patients and controls. Patients with type 1 diabetes carried fewer insertions and had more deletions at their VDJ junctions.

Every isolated RNA sample was fully reverse transcribed, so sequencing captured expressed TCRB transcripts. TCRdb's copy holds only in-frame clones and misses some; the assay was immunoSEQ multiplex PCR. Seen here are about 660,000 clones, over 12% observed once, and the top ten hold approximately 0.042%. The source material was naive CD4+ T cells from blood. V and J are TRBV7-9 and TRBJ1-6; no definite D call. This TCR was sampled from a man between 18 and 29 years old with type 1 diabetes. Here the CDR3 reads CASSLTPSPLHF. The CDR3 nucleotides are TGTGCCAGCAGCTTAACCCCTTCACCCCTCCACTTT.